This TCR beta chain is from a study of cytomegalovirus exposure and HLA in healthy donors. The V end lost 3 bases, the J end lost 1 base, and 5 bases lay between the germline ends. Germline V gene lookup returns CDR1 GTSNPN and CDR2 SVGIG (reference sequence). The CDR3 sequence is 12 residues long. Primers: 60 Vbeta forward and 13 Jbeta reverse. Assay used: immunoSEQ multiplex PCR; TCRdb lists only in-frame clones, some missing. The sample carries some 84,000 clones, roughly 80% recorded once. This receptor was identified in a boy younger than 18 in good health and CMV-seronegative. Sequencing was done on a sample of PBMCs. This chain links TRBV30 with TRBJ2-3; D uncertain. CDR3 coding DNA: TGTGCCTGGAGCCCGGGCACAGATACGCAGTATTTT. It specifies CAWSPGTDTQYF.